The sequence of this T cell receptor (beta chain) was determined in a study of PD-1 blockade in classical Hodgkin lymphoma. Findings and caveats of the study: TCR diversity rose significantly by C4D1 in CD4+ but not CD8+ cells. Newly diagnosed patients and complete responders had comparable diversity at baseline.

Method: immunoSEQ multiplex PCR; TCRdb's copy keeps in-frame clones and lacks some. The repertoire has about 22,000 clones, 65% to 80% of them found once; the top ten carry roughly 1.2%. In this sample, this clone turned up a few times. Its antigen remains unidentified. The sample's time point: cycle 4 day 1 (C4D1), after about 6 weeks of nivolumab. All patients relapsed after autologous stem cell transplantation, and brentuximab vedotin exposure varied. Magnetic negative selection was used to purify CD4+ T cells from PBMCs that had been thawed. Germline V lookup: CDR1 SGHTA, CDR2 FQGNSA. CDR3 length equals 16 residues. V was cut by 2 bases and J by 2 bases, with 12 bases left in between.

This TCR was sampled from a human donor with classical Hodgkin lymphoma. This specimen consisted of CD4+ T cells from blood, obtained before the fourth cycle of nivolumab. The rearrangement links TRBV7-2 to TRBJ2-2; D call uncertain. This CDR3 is CASSLFSPVNTGELFF. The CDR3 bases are TGTGCCAGCAGCTTATTTTCCCCTGTAAACACCGGGGAGCTGTTTTTT.